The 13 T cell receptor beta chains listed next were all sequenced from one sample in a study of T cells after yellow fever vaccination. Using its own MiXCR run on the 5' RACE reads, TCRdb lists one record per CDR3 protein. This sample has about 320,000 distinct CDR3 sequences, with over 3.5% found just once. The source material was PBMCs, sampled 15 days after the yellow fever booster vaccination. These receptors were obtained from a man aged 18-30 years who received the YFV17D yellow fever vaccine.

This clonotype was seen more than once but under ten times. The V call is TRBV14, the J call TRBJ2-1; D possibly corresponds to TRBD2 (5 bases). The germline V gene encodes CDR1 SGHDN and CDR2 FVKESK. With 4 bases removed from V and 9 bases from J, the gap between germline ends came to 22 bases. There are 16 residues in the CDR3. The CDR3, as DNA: TGTGCCAGCAGCCCTTTGGCGGGCGGAGGTTTGCCTGAGCAGTTCTTC. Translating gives CASSPLAGGGLPEQFF.

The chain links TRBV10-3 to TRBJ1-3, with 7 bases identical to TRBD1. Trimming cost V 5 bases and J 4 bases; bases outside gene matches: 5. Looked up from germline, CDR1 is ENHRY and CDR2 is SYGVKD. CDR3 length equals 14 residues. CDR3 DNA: TGTGCCATCAGTACAGGGGTCTCCGGAAACACCATATATTTT. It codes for CAISTGVSGNTIYF.

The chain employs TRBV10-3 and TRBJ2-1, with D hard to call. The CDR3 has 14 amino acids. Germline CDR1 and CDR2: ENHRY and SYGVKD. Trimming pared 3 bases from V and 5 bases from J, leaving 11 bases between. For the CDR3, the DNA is TGTGCCATCAGTGAAGGAATCATAAACAATGAGCAGTTCTTC. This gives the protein CAISEGIINNEQFF.

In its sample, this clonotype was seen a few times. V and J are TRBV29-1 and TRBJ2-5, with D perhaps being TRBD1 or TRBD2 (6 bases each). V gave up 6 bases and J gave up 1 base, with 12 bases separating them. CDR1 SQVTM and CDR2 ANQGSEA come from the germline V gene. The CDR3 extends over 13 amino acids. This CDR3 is CSVRGHSQETQYF. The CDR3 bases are TGCAGCGTCCGGGGGCACTCCCAAGAGACCCAGTACTTC.

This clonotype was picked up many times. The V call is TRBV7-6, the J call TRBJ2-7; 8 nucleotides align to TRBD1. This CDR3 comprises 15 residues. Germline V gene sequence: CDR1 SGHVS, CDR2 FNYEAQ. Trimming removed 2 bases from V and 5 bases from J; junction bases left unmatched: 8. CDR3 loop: CASSLLGQEVDEQYF. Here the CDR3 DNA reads TGTGCCAGCAGCTTACTGGGACAGGAGGTAGACGAGCAGTACTTC.

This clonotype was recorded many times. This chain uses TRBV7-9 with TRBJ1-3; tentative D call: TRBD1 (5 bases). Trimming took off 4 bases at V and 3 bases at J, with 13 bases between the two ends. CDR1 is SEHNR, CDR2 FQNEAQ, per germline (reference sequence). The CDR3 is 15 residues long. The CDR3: CASSSSRGYGNTIYF. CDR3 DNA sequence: TGTGCCAGCAGCTCTTCCCGGGGGTATGGAAACACCATATATTTT.

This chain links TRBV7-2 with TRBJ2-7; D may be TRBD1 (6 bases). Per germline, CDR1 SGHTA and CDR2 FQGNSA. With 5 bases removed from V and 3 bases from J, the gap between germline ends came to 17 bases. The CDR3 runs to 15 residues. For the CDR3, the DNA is TGTGCCAGCAGCCCACGAAGGAGGACAGTCTACGAGCAGTACTTC. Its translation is CASSPRRRTVYEQYF.

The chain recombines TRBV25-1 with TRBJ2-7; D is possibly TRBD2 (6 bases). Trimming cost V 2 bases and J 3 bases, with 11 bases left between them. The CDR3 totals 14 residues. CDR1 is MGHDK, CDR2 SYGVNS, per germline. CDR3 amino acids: CASSEGGWDYEQYV. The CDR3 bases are TGTGCCAGCAGTGAAGGAGGGTGGGACTACGAGCAGTACGTC.

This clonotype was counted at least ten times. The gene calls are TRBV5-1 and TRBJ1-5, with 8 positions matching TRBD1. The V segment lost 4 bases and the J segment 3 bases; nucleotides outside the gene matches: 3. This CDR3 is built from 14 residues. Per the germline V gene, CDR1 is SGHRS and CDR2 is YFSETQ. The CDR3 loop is CASSPGQDNQPQHF. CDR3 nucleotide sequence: TGCGCCAGCAGCCCGGGACAGGACAATCAGCCCCAGCATTTT.

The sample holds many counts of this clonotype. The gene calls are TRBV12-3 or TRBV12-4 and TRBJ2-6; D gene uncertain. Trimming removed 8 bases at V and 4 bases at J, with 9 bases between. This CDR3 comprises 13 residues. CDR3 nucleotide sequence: TGTGCCAGCGCTGGCGGAGGGGCCAACGTCCTGACTTTC. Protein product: CASAGGGANVLTF.

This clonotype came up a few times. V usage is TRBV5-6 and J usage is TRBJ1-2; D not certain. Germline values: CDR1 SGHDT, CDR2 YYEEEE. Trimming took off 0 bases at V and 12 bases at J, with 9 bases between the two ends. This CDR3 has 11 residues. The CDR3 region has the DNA TGTGCCAGCAGCTTGGAAAGGGCTCACACCTTC. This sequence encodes CASSLERAHTF.

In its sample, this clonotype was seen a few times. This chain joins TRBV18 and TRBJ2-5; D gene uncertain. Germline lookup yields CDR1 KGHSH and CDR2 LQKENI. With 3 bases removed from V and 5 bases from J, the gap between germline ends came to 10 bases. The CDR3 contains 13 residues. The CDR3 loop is CASSPEIMETQYF. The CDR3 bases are TGTGCCAGCTCACCGGAAATAATGGAGACCCAGTACTTC.

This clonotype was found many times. The CDR3 nucleotides read TGTGCCATCAGTGGGGAACCCAATGAGCAGTTCTTC. It is translated as CAISGEPNEQFF. The chain combines TRBV10-3 with TRBJ2-1; no definite D call. V was trimmed by 4 bases and J by 6 bases, leaving 7 bases between them. Germline CDR1 ENHRY, CDR2 SYGVKD. The CDR3 loop spans 12 amino acids.